Below, 4 T cell receptor beta chains from the same sample are listed, as sequenced in a study of blood T cell repertoires in COVID-19. Libraries were prepared by immunoSEQ multiplex PCR; TCRdb keeps only in-frame clonotypes and omits some of them. This sample has some 57,000 clones, with over 75% found just once. The sequencing sample was made of peripheral blood. Source of these receptors: a man older than 75 with COVID-19, enrolled during active disease.

CDR3 in DNA: TGTGCCAGCAGTGGACAGGGGGCTCGGAACACTGAAGCTTTCTTT. Translation: CASSGQGARNTEAFF. The chain has TRBV2 and TRBJ1-1; 10 bases line up with TRBD1. The J segment lost 1 base and the V segment lost 4 bases, leaving 3 bases of the junction unmatched. In germline, CDR1 is SNHLY, CDR2 FYNNEI. The CDR3 consists of 15 residues.

This chain uses TRBV6-2 or TRBV6-3 with TRBJ2-1; 9 bases agree with TRBD1. Germline V gene sequence: CDR1 MNHEY, CDR2 SVGEGT. The CDR3 covers 14 residues. V dropped 0 bases and J dropped 7; count of bases not matched to a gene: 1. The CDR3 is CASSYSGTGNEQFF. The DNA for the CDR3 is TGTGCCAGCAGTTACTCCGGGACAGGGAATGAGCAGTTCTTC.

This chain links TRBV3-1 (or the pseudogene TRBV3-2) with TRBJ1-2; D is undetermined. The CDR3 is 13 amino acids. Germline CDR1 is LGHDT and CDR2 is YNNKEL (reference sequence). Deletions cut 1 base from V and 4 bases from J, with 7 bases between. The CDR3 DNA reads TGTGCCAGCAGCCAAGGATCCAGCTATGGCTACACCTTC. It codes for CASSQGSSYGYTF.

The chain couples TRBV6-6 to TRBJ1-5, with TRBD1 matching over 9 bases. This CDR3 comprises 15 residues. Per germline, CDR1 MNHNY and CDR2 SVGAGI (reference sequence). V gave up 8 bases and J gave up 5 bases; unmatched junction bases: 10. CDR3 loop: CASRPTGGEDQPQHF. The CDR3 DNA reads as TGTGCCAGCCGACCCACAGGGGGCGAGGATCAGCCCCAGCATTTT.